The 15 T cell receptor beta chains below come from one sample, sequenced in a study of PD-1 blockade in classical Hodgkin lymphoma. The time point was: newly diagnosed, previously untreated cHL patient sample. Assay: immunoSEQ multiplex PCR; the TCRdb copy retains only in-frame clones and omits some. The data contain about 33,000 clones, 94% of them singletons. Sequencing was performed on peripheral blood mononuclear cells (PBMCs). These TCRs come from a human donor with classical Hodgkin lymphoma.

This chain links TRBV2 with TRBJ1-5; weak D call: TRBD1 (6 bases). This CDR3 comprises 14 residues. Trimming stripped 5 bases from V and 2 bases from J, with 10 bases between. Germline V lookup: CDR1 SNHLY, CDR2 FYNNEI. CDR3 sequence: CASSSGAGNQPQHF. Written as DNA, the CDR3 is TGTGCCAGCAGTTCAGGGGCGGGCAATCAGCCCCAGCATTTT.

The CDR3: CASRPRDSTRKLFF. The DNA for the CDR3 is TGTGCCAGTAGACCCAGGGACAGCACCAGAAAACTGTTTTTT. The rearrangement uses TRBV19 and TRBJ1-4; the match to TRBD1 covers 7 bases. CDR1 LNHDA and CDR2 SQIVND come from the germline V gene (reference sequence). After removal of 6 bases from V and 10 bases from J, the junction contained 11 bases not matched to a gene. CDR3 length equals 14 residues. The entire variable domain, with the rest obtained from reference TRBV19 and TRBJ1-4, is as follows: DGGITQSPKYLFRKEGQNVTLSCEQNLNHDAMYWYRQDPGQGLRLIYYSQIVNDFQKGDIAEGYSVSREKKESFPLTVTSAQKNPTAFYLCASRPRDSTRKLFFGSGTQLSVL.

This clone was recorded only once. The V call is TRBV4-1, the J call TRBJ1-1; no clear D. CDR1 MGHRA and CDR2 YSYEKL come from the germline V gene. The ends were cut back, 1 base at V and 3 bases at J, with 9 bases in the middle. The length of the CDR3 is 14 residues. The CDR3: CASSQGESDTEAFF. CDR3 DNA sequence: TGCGCCAGCAGCCAAGGGGAATCGGACACTGAAGCTTTCTTT.

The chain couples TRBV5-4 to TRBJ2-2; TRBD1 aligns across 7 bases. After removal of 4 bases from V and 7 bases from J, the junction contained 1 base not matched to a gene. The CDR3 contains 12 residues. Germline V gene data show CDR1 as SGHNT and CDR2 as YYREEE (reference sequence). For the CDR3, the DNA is TGTGCCAGCAGCCCAGGGGGCGGGGAGCTGTTTTTT. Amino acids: CASSPGGGELFF.

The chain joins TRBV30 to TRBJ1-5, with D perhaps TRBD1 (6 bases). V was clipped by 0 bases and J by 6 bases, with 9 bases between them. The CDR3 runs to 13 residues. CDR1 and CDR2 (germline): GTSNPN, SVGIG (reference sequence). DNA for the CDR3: TGTGCCTGGAGTGTACAGGGAGGTCAGCCCCAGCATTTT. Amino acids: CAWSVQGGQPQHF.

The CDR3 bases are TGTGCCAGCAGCCAAGATCTGGGAGGGAGAGCCTTTTACAATGAGCAGTTCTTC. The encoded protein is CASSQDLGGRAFYNEQFF. The chain couples TRBV4-2 to TRBJ2-1; 7 nucleotides agree with TRBD2. The CDR3 spans 18 residues. V shed 0 bases, J shed 4 bases, and the junction held 12 bases outside the gene matches. Germline CDR1 and CDR2: LGHNA and YNFKEQ.

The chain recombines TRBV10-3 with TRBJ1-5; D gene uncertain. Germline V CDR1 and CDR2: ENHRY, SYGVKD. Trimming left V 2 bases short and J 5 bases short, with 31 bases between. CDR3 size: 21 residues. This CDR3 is CAISEVGRIDGSYPSYQPQHF. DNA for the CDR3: TGTGCCATCAGTGAGGTCGGCCGGATAGATGGTTCTTACCCCTCTTATCAGCCCCAGCATTTT.

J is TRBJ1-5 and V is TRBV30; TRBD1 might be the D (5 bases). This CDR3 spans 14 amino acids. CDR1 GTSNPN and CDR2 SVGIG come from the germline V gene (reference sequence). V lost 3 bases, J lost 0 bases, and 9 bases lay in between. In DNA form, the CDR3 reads TGTGCCTGGAGCTCGGGGGATAGCAATCAGCCCCAGCATTTT. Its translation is CAWSSGDSNQPQHF. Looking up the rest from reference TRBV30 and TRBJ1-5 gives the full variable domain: SQTIHQWPATLVQPVGSPLSLECTVEGTSNPNLYWYRQAAGRGLQLLFYSVGIGQISSEVPQNLSASRPQDRQFILSSKKLLLSDSGFYLCAWSSGDSNQPQHFGDGTRLSIL.

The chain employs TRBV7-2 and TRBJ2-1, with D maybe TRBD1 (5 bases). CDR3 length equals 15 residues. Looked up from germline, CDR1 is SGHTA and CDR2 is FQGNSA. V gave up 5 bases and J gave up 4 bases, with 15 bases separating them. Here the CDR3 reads CASSPARVRYNEQFF. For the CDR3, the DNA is TGTGCCAGCAGCCCGGCCAGGGTGAGATACAATGAGCAGTTCTTC.

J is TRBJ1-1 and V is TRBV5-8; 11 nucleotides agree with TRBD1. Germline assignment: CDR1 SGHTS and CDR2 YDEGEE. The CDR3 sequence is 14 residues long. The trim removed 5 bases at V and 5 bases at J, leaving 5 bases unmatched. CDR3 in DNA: TGTGCCAGCAGACGGGACAGGGGGAGAACTGAAGCTTTCTTT. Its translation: CASRRDRGRTEAFF.

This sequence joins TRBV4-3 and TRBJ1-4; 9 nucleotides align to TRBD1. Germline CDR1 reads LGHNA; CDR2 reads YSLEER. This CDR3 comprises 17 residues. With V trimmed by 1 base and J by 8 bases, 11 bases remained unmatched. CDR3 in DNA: TGCGCCAGCAGCCAAGCTCAACCGGGACAGGGATACGAAAAACTGTTTTTT. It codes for CASSQAQPGQGYEKLFF.

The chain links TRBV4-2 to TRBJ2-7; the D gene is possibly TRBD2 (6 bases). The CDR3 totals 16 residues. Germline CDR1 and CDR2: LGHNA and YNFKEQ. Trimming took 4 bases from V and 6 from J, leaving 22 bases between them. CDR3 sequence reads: CASSRFSGGVPAEQYF. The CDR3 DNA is TGTGCCAGCAGCCGGTTTAGCGGTGGGGTCCCGGCCGAGCAGTACTTC.

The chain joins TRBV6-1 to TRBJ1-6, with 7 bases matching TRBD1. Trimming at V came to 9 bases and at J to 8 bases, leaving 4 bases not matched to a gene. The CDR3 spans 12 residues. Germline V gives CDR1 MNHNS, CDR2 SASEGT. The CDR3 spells CASRQGDSPLHF. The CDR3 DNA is TGTGCCAGTAGACAGGGTGATTCACCCCTCCACTTT.

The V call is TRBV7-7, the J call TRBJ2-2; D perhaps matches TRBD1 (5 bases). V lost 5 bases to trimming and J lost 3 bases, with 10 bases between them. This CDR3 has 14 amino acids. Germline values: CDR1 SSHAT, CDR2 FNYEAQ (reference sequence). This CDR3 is CASSPWGDTGELFF. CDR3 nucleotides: TGTGCCAGCAGCCCATGGGGCGACACCGGGGAGCTGTTTTTT.

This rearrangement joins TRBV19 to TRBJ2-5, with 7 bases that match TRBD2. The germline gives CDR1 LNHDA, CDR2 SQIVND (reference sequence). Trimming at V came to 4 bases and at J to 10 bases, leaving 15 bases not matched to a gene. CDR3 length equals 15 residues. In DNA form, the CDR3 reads TGTGCCAGTAGTACCTCCCCAGCGGGAATGGGCGGCCAGTACTTC. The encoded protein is CASSTSPAGMGGQYF.